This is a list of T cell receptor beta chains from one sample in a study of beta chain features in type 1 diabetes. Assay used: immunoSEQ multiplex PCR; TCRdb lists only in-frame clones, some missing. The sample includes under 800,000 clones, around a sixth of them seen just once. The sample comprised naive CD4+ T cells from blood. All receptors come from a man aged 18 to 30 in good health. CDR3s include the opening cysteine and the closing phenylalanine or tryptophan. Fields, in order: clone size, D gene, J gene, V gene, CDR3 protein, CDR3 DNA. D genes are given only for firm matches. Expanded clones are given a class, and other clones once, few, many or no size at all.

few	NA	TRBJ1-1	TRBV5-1	CASSPGGTEAFF	TGCGCCAGCAGCCCCGGTGGGACTGAAGCTTTCTTT
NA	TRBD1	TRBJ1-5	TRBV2	CASSSGTGGNQPQHF	TGTGCCAGCAGTTCCGGGACAGGGGGCAATCAGCCCCAGCATTTT
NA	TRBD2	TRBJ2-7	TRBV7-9	CASSQLAGLYEQYF	TGTGCCAGCAGCCAACTAGCGGGACTTTACGAGCAGTACTTC
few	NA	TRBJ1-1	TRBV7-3	CASSSHRETEAFF	TGTGCCAGCAGCTCTCACAGGGAGACTGAAGCTTTCTTT
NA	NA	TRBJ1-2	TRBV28	CASKDRYYGYTF	TGTGCCAGTAAAGACAGATACTATGGCTACACCTTC
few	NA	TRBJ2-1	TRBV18	CASSLGGKNEQFF	TGTGCCAGCTCACTTGGCGGCAAAAATGAGCAGTTCTTC
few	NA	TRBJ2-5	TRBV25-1	CASVERGDWRNQETQYF	TGTGCCAGCGTTGAGAGGGGGGATTGGCGAAACCAAGAGACCCAGTACTTC
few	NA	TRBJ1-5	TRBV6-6	CATQRQDSNQPQHF	TGTGCCACCCAGAGACAGGATAGCAATCAGCCCCAGCATTTT
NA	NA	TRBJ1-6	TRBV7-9	CASSAQGAWNSPLHF	TGTGCCAGCAGCGCACAGGGAGCATGGAATTCACCCCTCCACTTT
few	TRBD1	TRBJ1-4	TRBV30	CAWSVRTGANEKLFF	TGTGCCTGGAGTGTCCGAACAGGGGCTAATGAAAAACTGTTTTTT
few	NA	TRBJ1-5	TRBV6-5	CASSYPQQPQHF	TGTGCCAGCAGTTACCCACAGCAGCCCCAGCATTTT
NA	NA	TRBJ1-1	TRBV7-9	CASSPRTAGTEAFF	TGTGCCAGCAGCCCCCGGACGGCCGGGACTGAAGCTTTCTTT
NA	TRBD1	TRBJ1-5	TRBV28	CASSPAGQGASQPQHF	TGTGCCAGCAGTCCAGCGGGACAGGGGGCGAGTCAGCCCCAGCATTTT
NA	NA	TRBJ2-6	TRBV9	CASSVSWGANVPTF	TGTGCCAGCAGCGTCAGCTGGGGGGCCAACGTCCCGACTTTC
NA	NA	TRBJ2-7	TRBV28	CASSLATLGQYF	TGTGCCAGCAGTTTAGCGACGCTGGGGCAGTACTTC
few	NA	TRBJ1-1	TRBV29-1	CSVEGQLNTEAFF	TGCAGCGTTGAAGGGCAGTTGAACACTGAAGCTTTCTTT
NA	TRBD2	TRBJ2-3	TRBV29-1	CSVASGSTRGQYF	TGCAGCGTTGCGAGCGGGAGCACTCGAGGGCAGTATTTT